This TCR beta chain emerged from a study of blood T cells in healthy people across ages. Study overall: Every two T cells gave about one barcoded beta molecule via template switching.

Study-level findings and limits: Age brought a roughly linear fall in TCR beta diversity measured per million T cells.

A remark on this clonotype: Its matching antigen is unknown.

Per germline, CDR1 KGHSH and CDR2 LQKENI. Between the trimmed V and J ends, which lost 3 bases and 4 bases, there was a span of 10 bases. The CDR3 extends over 13 amino acids. Sample-barcoded 5' priming and a J-beta primer mix drove a second PCR of about 6 to 12 cycles. Paired-end reads containing CDR3 totaled no fewer than 3 million for each sample. TCRdb fed the 5' RACE reads into MiXCR, producing one record per CDR3 protein. The table records 1.5 million to 2 million distinct CDR3 sequences, about 35% of them present only once. This TCR was recovered from a woman aged 25 to 39 in good health. The J gene is TRBJ2-7, the V gene TRBV18, with a possible D match to TRBD1 (5 bases). What was sequenced was blood. The CDR3 nucleotides read TGTGCCAGCTCACCTAATCAGGGATACGAGCAGTACTTC. Translating it yields CASSPNQGYEQYF.